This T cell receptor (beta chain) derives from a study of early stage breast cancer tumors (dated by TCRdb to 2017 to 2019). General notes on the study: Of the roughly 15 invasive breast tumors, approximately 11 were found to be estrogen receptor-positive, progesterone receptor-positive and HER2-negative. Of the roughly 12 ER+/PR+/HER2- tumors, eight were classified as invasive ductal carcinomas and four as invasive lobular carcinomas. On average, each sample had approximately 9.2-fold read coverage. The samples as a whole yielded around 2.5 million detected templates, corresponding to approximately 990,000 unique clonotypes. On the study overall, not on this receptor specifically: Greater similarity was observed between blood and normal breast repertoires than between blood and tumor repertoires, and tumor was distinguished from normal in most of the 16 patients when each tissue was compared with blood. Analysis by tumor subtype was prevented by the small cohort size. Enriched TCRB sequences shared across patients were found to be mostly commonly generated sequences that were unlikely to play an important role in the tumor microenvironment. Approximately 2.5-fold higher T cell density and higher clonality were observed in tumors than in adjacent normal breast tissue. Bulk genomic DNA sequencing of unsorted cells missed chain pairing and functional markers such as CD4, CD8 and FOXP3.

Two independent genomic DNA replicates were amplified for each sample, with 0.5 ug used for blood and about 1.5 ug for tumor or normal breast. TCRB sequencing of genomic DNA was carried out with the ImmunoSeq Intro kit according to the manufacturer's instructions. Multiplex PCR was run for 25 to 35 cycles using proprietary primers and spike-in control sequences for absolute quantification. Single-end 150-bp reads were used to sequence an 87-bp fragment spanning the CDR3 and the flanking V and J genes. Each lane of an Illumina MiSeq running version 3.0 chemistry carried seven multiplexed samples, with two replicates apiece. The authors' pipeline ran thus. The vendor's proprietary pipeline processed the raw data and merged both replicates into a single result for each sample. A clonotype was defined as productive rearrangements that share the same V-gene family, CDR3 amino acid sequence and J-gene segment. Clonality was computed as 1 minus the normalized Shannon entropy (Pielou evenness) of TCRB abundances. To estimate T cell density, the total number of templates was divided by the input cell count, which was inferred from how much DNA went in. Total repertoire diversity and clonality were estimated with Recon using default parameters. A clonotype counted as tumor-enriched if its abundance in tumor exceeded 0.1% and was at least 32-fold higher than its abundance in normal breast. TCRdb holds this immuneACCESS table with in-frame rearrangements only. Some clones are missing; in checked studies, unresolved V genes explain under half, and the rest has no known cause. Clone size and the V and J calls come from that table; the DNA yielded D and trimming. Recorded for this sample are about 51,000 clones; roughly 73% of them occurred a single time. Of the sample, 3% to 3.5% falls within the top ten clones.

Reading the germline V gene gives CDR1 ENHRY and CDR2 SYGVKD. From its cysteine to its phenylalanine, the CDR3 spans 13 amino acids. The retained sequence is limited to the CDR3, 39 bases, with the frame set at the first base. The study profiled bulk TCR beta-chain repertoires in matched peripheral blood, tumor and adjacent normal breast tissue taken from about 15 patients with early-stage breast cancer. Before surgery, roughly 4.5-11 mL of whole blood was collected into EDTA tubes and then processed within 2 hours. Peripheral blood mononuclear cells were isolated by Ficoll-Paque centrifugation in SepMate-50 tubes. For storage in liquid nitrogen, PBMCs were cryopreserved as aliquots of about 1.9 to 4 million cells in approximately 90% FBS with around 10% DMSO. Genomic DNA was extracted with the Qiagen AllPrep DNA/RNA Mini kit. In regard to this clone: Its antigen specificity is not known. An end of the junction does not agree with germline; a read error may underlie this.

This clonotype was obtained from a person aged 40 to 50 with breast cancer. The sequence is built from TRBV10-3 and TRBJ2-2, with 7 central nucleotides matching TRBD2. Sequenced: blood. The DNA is TGTGCCATCAGTGAGTCTGCCCCGGGGGGGCTGTTTTTT. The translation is CAISESAPGGLFF.